These 9 T cell receptor beta chains share one sample of origin, sequenced in a study of T cells in Graves' hyperthyroidism and ophthalmopathy (dated 2019 in TCRdb). The library came from multiplex PCR. The sample was run on an Illumina HiSeq 2000. The TCR beta CDR3 regions were amplified from RNA transcripts. The TCR CDR3 was subjected to a first round of RT-PCR using the HTBI primer set and the Qiagen OneStep RT-PCR kit. TCRdb reanalyzed the raw reads on its own, using fastp at Q25 for trimming and MiXCR for clone calling, and kept in-frame beta chains. Every distinct CDR3 protein forms one entry, paired with its most common genes and DNA. This sample lists about 480,000 distinct CDR3 sequences; around 14% were detected once. Jointly, the top ten make up less than 20% of the sample. Material for sequencing was blood. Receptors were obtained from a woman aged 18-29 years with Graves' hyperthyroidism.

The V and J genes are TRBV11-3 and TRBJ1-1, with D possibly being TRBD1 (5 bases). V dropped 2 bases and J dropped 5 bases, with 12 bases sitting between them. CDR3 length: 14 residues. Per the germline V gene, CDR1 is SGHNT and CDR2 is YENEEA. CDR3 nucleotide sequence: TGTGCCAGCAGCTTAAGCAGGGACGAGACTGAAGCTTTCTTT. It is translated as CASSLSRDETEAFF.

This clonotype turned up a few times. This chain uses TRBV5-5 with TRBJ2-7; D not resolved. The V gene's germline CDR1 is SGHKS and CDR2 YYEKEE (reference sequence). V was clipped by 1 base and J by 2 bases, with 7 bases between them. The CDR3 sequence is 13 residues long. The CDR3 reads CASSLKVPYEQYV. CDR3 nucleotides: TGTGCCAGCAGCTTGAAAGTCCCCTACGAGCAGTACGTC.

This chain connects TRBV7-8 to TRBJ2-5, with 13 bases matching TRBD2. The germline V gene has CDR1 SGHVS and CDR2 FQNEAQ. Trimming removed 6 bases from V and 4 bases from J; junction bases left unmatched: 14. The CDR3 is 18 residues long. In DNA form, the CDR3 reads TGTGCCAGCAGTCCTATTACTAGCGGGAGGGCCCGGGGAGAGACCCAGTACTTC. Amino acid sequence: CASSPITSGRARGETQYF. The variable domain in full, with the rest retrieved from reference TRBV7-8 and TRBJ2-5, is GAGVSQSPRYKVAKRGQDVALRCDPISGHVSLFWYQQALGQGPEFLTYFQNEAQLDKSGLPSDRFFAERPEGSVSTLKIQRTQQEDSAVYLCASSPITSGRARGETQYFGPGTRLLVL.

The chain links TRBV28 to TRBJ1-5; D is ambiguous. The CDR3 length is 16 residues. Germline V gene data show CDR1 as MDHEN and CDR2 as SYDVKM. V lost 5 bases and J lost 0, with 14 bases in between. Here the CDR3 reads CASSPARGRSNQPQHF. The DNA of the CDR3 is TGTGCCAGCAGTCCGGCTCGGGGTCGTAGCAATCAGCCCCAGCATTTT.

The table lists this clonotype with many counts. The chain uses TRBV12-3 or TRBV12-4 and TRBJ2-1, with 9 bases aligning to TRBD2. The junction had 11 bases not matched to a gene; V was cut back by 8 bases and J by 3 bases. The CDR3 is 16 amino acids. CDR3 residues: CASRTSVTLHYNEQFF. CDR3 coding DNA: TGTGCCAGCCGGACTAGCGTGACCCTACACTACAATGAGCAGTTCTTC.

This clonotype was seen ten or more times. The V and J genes are TRBV19 and TRBJ2-7; a possible D gene is TRBD1 (6 bases). Trimming took 5 bases from V and 6 from J, leaving 8 bases between them. Germline assignment: CDR1 LNHDA and CDR2 SQIVND (reference sequence). The CDR3 spans 11 residues. The chain's CDR3 is CASSQTGEQYF. The CDR3 bases are TGTGCCAGTAGTCAGACAGGCGAGCAGTACTTC.

This clonotype was counted a few times. The chain uses TRBV18 and TRBJ2-7, with TRBD2 matching 8 bases. V was pared by 5 bases and J by 2 bases, with 8 bases of the junction left unmatched. The CDR3 has 15 residues. Germline V gene lookup returns CDR1 KGHSH and CDR2 LQKENI. The chain's CDR3 is CASSASGSAPYEQYV. The CDR3 region has the DNA TGTGCCAGCTCAGCGAGCGGGAGTGCCCCCTACGAGCAGTACGTC.

This clonotype was counted only a few times. The CDR3 loop reads CASRPGLAGGKGPDTQYF. Written as DNA, the CDR3 is TGTGCCAGCAGACCGGGACTAGCGGGAGGGAAGGGCCCAGATACGCAGTATTTT. V usage is TRBV12-3 or TRBV12-4 and J usage is TRBJ2-3, with 16 bases aligning to TRBD2. The J segment lost 4 bases and the V segment lost 6 bases, leaving 10 bases of the junction unmatched. The CDR3 runs 18 residues.

This clonotype was seen at least ten times. The V call is TRBV6-4, the J call TRBJ2-3, with TRBD1 matching 11 bases. Germline V lookup: CDR1 MRHNA, CDR2 SNTAGT. V lost 4 bases, J lost 5 bases, and 5 bases stayed unmatched. The CDR3 contains 15 residues. CDR3 bases: TGTGCCAGCAGTGTAGGACAGGGGGCCGGAGATACGCAGTATTTT. Protein: CASSVGQGAGDTQYF.